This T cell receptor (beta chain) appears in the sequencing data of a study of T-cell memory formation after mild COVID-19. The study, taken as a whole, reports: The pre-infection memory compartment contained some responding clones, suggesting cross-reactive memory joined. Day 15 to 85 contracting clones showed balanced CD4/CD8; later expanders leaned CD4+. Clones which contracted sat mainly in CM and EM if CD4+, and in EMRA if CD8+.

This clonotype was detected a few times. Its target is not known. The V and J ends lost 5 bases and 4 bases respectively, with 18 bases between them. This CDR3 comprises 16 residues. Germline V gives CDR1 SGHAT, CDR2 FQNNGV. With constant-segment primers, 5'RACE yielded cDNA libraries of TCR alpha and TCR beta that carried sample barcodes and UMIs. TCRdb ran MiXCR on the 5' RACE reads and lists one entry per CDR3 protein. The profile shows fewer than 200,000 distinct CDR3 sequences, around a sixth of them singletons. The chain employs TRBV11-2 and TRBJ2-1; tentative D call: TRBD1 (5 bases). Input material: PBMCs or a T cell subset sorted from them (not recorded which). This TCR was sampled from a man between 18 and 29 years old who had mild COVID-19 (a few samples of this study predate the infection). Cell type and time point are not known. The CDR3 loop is CASSPVTGATYNEQFF. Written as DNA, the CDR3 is TGTGCCAGCAGCCCCGTCACAGGCGCTACGTACAATGAGCAGTTCTTC.